Given below is one T cell receptor beta chain in context. What it recognizes is unknown. This record comes from a study of blood T cells in healthy people across ages. Germline lookup yields CDR1 LNHDA and CDR2 SQIVND (reference sequence). With V trimmed by 6 bases and J by 10 bases, 15 bases remained unmatched. The CDR3 has 16 residues. Study-level findings and limits: Researchers deemed the diversity estimates from one million T cells underestimates.

Primed by a sample-barcoded 5' primer and a J-beta primer mix, a second PCR proceeded for 7 to 11 cycles. MiXCR, run by TCRdb on the 5' RACE reads, gives a single entry per CDR3 protein. This sample yields about 280,000 distinct CDR3 sequences, of which around 30% are seen a single time; approximately 28% belongs to the top ten. The TCR sequence derives from a woman aged 70-85 years in good health. The chain uses TRBV19 and TRBJ2-1; the match to TRBD2 covers 10 bases. The specimen sequenced was blood. CDR3 bases: TGTGCCAGTAGCCCTACTCGGGCTAGCGGGGGTGAAGAGCAGTTCTTC. It encodes CASSPTRASGGEEQFF.